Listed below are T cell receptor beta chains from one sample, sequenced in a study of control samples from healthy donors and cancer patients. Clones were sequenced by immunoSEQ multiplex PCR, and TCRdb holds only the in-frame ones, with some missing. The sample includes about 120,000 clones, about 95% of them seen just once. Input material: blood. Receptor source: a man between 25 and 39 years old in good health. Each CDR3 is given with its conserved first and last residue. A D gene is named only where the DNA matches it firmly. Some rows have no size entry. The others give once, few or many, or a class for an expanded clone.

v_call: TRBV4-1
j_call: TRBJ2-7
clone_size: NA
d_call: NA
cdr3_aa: CASSQVPISSYEQYF
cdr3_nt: TGCGCCAGCAGCCAGGTACCCATCAGTTCCTACGAGCAGTACTTC

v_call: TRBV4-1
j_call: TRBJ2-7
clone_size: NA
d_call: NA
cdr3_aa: CASSHEKGGRTYEQYF
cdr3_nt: TGCGCCAGCAGCCATGAGAAGGGGGGGCGGACCTACGAGCAGTACTTC

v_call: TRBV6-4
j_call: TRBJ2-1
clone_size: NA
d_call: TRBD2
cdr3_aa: CASSVRGGFYNEQFF
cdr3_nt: TGTGCCAGCAGTGTACGCGGGGGGTTCTACAATGAGCAGTTCTTC

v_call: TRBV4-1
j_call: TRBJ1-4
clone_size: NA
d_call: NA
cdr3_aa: CASSRGVIGEKLFF
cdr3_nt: TGCGCCAGCAGTCGAGGGGTTATCGGTGAAAAACTGTTTTTT

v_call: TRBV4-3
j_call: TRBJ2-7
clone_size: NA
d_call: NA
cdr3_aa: CASSQAATGGLYEQYF
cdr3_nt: TGCGCCAGCAGCCAAGCAGCAACAGGAGGGCTTTACGAGCAGTACTTC

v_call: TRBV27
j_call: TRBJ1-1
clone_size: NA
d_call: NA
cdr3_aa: CASRTGLHEAFF
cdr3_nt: TGTGCCAGCAGGACGGGCCTCCATGAAGCTTTCTTT

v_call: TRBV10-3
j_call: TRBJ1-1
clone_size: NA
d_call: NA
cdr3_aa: CAISEFGNTEAFF
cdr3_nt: TGTGCCATCAGTGAGTTTGGGAACACTGAAGCTTTCTTT

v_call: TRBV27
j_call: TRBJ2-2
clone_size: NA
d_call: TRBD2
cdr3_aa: CASSHGGSGELFF
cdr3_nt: TGTGCCAGCAGTCACGGGGGGTCCGGGGAGCTGTTTTTT

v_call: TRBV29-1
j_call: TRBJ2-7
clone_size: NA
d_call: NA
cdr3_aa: CSVVDKGLYEQYF
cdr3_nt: TGCAGCGTCGTGGACAAGGGATTATACGAGCAGTACTTC

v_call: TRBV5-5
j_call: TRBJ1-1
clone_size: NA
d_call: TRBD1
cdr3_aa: CASDRGATEAFF
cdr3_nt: TGTGCCAGCGACAGGGGCGCCACTGAAGCTTTCTTT

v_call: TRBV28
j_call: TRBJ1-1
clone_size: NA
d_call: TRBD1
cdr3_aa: CASSQQGAGTEAFF
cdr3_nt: TGTGCCAGCAGTCAACAGGGGGCGGGTACTGAAGCTTTCTTT

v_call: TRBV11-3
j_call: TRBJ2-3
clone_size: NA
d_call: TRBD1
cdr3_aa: CASSSRQGPDTQYF
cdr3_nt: TGTGCCAGCAGCTCAAGACAGGGCCCAGATACGCAGTATTTT

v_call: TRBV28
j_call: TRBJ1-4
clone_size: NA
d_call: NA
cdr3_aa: CASSLTPTNEKLFF
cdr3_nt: TGTGCCAGCAGTTTGACCCCAACTAATGAAAAACTGTTTTTT

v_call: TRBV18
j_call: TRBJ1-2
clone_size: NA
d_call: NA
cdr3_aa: CASSPDTNYGYTF
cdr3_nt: TGTGCCAGCTCACCAGACACTAACTATGGCTACACCTTC

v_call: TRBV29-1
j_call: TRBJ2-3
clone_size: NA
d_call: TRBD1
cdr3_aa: CSVGTGYKADTQYF
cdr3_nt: TGCAGCGTAGGGACAGGGTACAAGGCAGATACGCAGTATTTT

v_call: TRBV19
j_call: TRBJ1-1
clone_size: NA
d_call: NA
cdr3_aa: CASTQTVNTEAFF
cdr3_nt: TGTGCCAGTACGCAGACCGTGAACACTGAAGCTTTCTTT

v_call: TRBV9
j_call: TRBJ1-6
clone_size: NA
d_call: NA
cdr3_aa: CASSSTGWNSPLHF
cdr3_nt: TGTGCCAGCAGCTCTACAGGGTGGAATTCACCCCTCCACTTT

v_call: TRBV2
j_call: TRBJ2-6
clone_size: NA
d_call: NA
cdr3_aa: CASTGDSGANVLTF
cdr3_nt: TGTGCCAGCACCGGAGACTCTGGGGCCAACGTCCTGACTTTC

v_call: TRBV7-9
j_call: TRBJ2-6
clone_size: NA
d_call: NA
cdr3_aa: CASSAPAGAGANVLTF
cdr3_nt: TGTGCCAGCAGCGCCCCCGCGGGCGCTGGGGCCAACGTCCTGACTTTC

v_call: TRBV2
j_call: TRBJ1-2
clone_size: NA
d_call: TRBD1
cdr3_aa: CASSRDRVGYTF
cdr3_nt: TGTGCCAGCAGTAGGGACAGGGTTGGCTACACCTTC

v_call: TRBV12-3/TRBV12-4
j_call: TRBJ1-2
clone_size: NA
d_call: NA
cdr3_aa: CASSLAGYGYTF
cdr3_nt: TGTGCCAGCAGTTTGGCGGGGTATGGCTACACCTTC

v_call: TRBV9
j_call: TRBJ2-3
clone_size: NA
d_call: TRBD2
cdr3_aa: CANSPTSGGATDTQYF
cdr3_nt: TGTGCCAACAGCCCGACTAGCGGGGGGGCAACAGATACGCAGTATTTT

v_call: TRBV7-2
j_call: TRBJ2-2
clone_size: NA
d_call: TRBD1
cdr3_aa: CASSLLGQGASGELFF
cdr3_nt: TGTGCCAGCAGCTTATTAGGTCAGGGGGCCTCCGGGGAGCTGTTTTTT

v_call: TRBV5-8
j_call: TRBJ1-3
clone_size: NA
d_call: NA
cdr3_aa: CASSLVAAGKGNTIYF
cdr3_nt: TGTGCCAGCAGCTTGGTGGCAGCGGGCAAAGGAAACACCATATATTTT

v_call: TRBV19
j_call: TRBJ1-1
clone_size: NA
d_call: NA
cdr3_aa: CASSPQRGGRIEAFF
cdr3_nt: TGTGCCAGTAGCCCGCAGAGGGGGGGGAGGATTGAAGCTTTCTTT

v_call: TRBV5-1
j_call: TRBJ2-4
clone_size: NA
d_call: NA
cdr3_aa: CASSLDRLWRNIQYF
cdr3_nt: TGCGCCAGCAGCTTGGACCGGCTCTGGAGGAACATTCAGTACTTC

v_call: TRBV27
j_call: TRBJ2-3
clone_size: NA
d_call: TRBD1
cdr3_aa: CASSRSDRATDTQYF
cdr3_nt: TGTGCCAGCAGTCGCTCGGACAGGGCCACAGATACGCAGTATTTT

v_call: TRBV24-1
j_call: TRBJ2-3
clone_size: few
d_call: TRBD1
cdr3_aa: CATSDLRGDRVGSTDTQYF
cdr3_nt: TGTGCCACCAGTGACCTCCGGGGGGACAGGGTAGGAAGCACAGATACGCAGTATTTT

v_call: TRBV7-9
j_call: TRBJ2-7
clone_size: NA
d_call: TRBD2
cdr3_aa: CAGSSQSGVLEQYF
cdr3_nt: TGTGCCGGCAGCTCCCAAAGCGGGGTTCTCGAGCAGTACTTC

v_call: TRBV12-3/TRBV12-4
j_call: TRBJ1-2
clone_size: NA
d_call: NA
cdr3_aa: CASRGFLGYTF
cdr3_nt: TGTGCCAGCAGGGGGTTCTTAGGCTACACCTTC

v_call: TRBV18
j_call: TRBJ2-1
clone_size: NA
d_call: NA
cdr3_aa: CASSPELHFGDEQFF
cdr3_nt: TGTGCCAGCTCTCCGGAACTACACTTTGGAGATGAGCAGTTCTTC

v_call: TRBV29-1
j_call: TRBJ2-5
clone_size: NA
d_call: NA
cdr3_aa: CSVTGREETQYF
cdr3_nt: TGCAGCGTGACAGGGAGGGAGGAGACCCAGTACTTC

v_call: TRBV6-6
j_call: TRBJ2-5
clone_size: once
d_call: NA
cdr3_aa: CASRYLSGETQYF
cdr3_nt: TGTGCCAGCAGGTACCTAAGCGGGGAGACCCAGTACTTC

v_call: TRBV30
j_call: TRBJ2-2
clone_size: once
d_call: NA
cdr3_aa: CAWSFGSNTGELFF
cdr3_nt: TGTGCCTGGAGTTTCGGTTCGAACACCGGGGAGCTGTTTTTT

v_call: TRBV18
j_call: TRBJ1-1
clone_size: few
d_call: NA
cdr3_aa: CASSPPGAGVNTEAFF
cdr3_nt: TGTGCCAGCTCACCACCCGGGGCGGGCGTCAACACTGAAGCTTTCTTT

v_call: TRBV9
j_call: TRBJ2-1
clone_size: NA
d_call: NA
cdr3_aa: CASSVEGGAYNEQFF
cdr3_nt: TGTGCCAGCAGCGTAGAGGGCGGGGCATACAATGAGCAGTTCTTC

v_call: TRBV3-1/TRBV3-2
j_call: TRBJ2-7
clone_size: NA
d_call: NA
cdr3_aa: CASSQGDDSGYEQYF
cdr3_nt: TGTGCCAGCAGCCAGGGTGATGACAGCGGCTACGAGCAGTACTTC

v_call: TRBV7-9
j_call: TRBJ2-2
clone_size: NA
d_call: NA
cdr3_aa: CASSLESLGVGELFF
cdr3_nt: TGTGCCAGCAGCTTAGAGTCCCTAGGGGTCGGGGAGCTGTTTTTT

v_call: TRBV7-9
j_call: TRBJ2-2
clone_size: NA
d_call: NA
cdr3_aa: CASSLGGAGELFF
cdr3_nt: TGTGCCAGCAGCTTAGGCGGGGCCGGGGAGCTGTTTTTT

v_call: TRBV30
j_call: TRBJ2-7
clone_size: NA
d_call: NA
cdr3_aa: CAWREGTNPFYEQYF
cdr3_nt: TGTGCCTGGAGGGAGGGGACCAACCCGTTTTACGAGCAGTACTTC

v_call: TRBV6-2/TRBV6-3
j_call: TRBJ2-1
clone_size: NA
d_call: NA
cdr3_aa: CASSFYNEQFF
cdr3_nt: TGTGCCAGCAGCTTCTACAATGAGCAGTTCTTC

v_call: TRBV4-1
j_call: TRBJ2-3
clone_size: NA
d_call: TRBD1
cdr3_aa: CASSQGQGASTDTQYF
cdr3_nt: TGCGCCAGCAGCCAAGGACAGGGGGCTAGCACAGATACGCAGTATTTT

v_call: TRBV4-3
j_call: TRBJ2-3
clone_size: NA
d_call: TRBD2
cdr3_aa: CASSQDRTSGRHTQYF
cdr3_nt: TGCGCCAGCAGCCAAGATAGGACTAGCGGGCGCCATACGCAGTATTTT

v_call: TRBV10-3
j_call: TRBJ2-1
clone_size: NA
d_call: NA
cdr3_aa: CAIQGTNEQFF
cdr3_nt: TGTGCCATACAGGGTACCAATGAGCAGTTCTTC

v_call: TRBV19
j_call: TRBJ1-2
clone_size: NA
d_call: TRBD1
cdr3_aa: CASSAGTANYGYTF
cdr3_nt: TGTGCCAGTAGTGCCGGGACAGCCAACTATGGCTACACCTTC

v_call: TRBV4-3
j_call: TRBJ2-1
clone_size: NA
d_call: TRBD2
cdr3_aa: CASSQPRGNEQFF
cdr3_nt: TGCGCCAGCAGCCAACCGCGGGGGAATGAGCAGTTCTTC

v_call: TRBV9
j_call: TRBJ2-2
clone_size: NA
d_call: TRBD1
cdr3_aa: CASSVSGQGYTGELFF
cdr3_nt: TGTGCCAGCAGCGTCTCAGGACAGGGGTATACCGGGGAGCTGTTTTTT

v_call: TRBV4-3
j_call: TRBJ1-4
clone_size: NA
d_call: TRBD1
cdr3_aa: CASSQGTANNEKLFF
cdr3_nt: TGCGCCAGCAGCCAGGGGACAGCGAATAATGAAAAACTGTTTTTT

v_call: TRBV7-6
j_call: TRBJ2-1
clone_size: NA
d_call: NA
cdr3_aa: CASSFSVNEQFF
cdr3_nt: TGTGCCAGCAGCTTTAGCGTCAATGAGCAGTTCTTC

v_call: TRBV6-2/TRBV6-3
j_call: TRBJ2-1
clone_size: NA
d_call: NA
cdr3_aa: CASSYAIAGRRQFF
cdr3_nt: TGTGCCAGCAGTTATGCCATTGCAGGGAGGAGGCAGTTCTTC

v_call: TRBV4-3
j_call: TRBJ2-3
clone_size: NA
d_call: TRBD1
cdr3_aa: CASTSSTGSTDTQYF
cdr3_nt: TGCGCCAGCACCTCCTCGACAGGGAGCACAGATACGCAGTATTTT

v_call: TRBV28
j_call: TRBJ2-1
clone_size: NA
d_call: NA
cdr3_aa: CASSLEGLTYNEQFF
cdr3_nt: TGTGCCAGCAGTTTAGAAGGTCTAACATACAATGAGCAGTTCTTC

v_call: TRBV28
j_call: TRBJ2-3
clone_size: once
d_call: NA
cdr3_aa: CASSEYSTDTQYF
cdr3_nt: TGTGCCAGCAGTGAGTATAGCACAGATACGCAGTATTTT

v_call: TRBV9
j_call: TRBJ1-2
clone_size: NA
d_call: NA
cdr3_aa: CASSLRPQDSLSRGYTF
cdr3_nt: TGTGCCAGCAGCCTTAGGCCTCAGGACAGTCTTTCTCGGGGCTACACCTTC

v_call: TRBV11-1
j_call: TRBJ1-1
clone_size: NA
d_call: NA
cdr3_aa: CASSHGAGNTEAFF
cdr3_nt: TGTGCCAGCAGCCACGGGGCAGGGAACACTGAAGCTTTCTTT

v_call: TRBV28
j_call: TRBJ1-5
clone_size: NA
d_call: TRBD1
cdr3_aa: CASSFVGTGKDF
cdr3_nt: TGTGCCAGCAGTTTTGTGGGGACAGGGAAGGATTTT

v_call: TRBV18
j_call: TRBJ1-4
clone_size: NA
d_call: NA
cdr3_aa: CASSQGRPATNEKLFF
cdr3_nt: TGTGCCAGCTCACAGGGGCGGCCTGCAACTAATGAAAAACTGTTTTTT

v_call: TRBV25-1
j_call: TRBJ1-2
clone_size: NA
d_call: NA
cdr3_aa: CASSFGGPQYGYTF
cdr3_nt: TGTGCCAGCAGTTTCGGGGGGCCACAATATGGCTACACCTTC

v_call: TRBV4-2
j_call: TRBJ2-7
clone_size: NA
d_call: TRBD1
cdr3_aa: CASSERDSYYEQYF
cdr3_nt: TGTGCCAGCAGCGAACGGGACAGCTACTACGAGCAGTACTTC